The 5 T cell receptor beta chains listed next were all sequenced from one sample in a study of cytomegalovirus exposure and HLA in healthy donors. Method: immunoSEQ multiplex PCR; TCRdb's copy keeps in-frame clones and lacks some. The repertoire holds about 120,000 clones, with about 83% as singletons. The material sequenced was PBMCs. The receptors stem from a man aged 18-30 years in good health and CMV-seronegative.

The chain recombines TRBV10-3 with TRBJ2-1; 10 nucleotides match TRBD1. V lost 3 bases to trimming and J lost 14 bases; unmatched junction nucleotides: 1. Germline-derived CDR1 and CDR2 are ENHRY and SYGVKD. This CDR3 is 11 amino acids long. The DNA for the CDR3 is TGTGCCATCAGTGATGGACAGGGGGAGTTCTTC. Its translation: CAISDGQGEFF.

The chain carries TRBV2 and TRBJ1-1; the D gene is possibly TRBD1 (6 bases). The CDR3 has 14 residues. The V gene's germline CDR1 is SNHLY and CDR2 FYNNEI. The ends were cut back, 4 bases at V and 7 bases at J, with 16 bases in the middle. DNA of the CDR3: TGTGCCAGCAGTGCAGAAAACAGGGTGGTTGAAGCTTTCTTT. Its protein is CASSAENRVVEAFF.

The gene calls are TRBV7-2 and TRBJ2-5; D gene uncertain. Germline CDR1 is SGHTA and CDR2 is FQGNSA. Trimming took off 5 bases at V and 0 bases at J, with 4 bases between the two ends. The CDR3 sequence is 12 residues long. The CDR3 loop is CASSRYQETQYF. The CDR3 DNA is TGTGCCAGCAGCCGTTACCAAGAGACCCAGTACTTC.

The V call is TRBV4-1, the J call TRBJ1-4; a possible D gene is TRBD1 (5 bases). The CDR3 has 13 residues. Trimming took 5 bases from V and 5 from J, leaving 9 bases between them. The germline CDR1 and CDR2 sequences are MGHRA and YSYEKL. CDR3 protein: CASSWGENEKLFF. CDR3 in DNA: TGCGCCAGCAGCTGGGGGGAGAATGAAAAACTGTTTTTT.

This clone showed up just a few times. The CDR3 here is CASKQGAGQPQHF. The CDR3 DNA reads TGCGCCAGCAAACAGGGGGCGGGTCAGCCCCAGCATTTT. J is TRBJ1-5 and V is TRBV5-1; 9 bases line up with TRBD1. CDR1 SGHRS and CDR2 YFSETQ come from the germline V gene. The CDR3 consists of 13 residues. V trimming: 6 bases; J trimming: 6 bases; junction bases outside the gene matches: 4.